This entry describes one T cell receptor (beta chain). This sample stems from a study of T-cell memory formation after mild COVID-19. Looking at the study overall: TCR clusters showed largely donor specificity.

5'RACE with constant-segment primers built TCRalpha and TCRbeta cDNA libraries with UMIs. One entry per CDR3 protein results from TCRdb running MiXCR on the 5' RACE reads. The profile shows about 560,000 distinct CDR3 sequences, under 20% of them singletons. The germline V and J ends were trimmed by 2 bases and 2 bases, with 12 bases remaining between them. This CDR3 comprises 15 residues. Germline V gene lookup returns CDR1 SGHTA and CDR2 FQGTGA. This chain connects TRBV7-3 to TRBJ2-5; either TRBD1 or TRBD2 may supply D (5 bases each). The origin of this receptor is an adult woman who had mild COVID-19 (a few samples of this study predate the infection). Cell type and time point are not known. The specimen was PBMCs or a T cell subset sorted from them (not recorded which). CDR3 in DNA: TGTGCCAGCAGCTTAGGCCCGGGACGACAAGAGACCCAGTACTTC. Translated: CASSLGPGRQETQYF. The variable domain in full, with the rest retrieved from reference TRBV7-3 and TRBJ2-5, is GAGVSQTPSNKVTEKGKYVELRCDPISGHTALYWYRQSLGQGPEFLIYFQGTGAADDSGLPNDRFFAVRPEGSVSTLKIQRTERGDSAVYLCASSLGPGRQETQYFGPGTRLLVL.